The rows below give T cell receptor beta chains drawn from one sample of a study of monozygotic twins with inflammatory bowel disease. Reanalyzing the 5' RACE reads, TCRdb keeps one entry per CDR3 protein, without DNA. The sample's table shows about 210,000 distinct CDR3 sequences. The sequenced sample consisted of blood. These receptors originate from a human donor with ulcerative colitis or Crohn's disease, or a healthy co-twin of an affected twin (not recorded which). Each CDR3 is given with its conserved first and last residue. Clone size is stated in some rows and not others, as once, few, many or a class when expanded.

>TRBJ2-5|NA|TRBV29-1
CSVEAGGWAQYF
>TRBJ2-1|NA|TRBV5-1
CASSWTGGREQFF
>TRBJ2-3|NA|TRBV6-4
CASGGTGEDTQYF
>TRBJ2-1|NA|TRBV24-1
CATSDGRNEQFF
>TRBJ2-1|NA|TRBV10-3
CAIKGTSGRGYNEQFF
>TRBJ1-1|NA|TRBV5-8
CASSFDTSYTEAFF
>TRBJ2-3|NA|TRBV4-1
CASSQDGTRVSTDTQYF
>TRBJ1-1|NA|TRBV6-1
CASSLRLAMNTEAFF
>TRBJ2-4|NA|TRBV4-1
CASSQGTGAKNIQYF
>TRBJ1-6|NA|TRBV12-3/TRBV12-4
CASSLNYANSPLHF
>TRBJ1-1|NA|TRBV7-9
CASSPTATGGFTEAFF
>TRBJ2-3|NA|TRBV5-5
CASSLGWNGGTDTQYF
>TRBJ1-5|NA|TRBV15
CATSRDPGGNQPQHF
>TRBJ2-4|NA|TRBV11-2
CASSLVMAAPSRGSGMQYF
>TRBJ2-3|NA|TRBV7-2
CASSLISPSTDTQYF
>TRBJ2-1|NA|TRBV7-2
CASSSTDSYYNEQFF
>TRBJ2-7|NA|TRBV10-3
CAISESLGQVSGEQYF
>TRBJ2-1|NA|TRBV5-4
CASSEGPYEQFF
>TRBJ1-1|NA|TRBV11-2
CASSPRTDAFNTEAFF
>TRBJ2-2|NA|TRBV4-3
CASSQEGTSARRVGELFF
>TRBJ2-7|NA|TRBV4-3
CASSQDGTTDYEQYF
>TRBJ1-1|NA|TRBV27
CASSSRQVQNTEAFF
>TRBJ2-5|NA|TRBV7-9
CASSFAGGVGETQYF
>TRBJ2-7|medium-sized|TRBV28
CASSLWIRMAGYEQYF
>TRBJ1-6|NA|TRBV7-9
CASSMGQPISPLHF
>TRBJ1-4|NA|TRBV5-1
CASSPWALTGEVATNEKLFF
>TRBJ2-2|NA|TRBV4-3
CASSQRLAGDRELFF
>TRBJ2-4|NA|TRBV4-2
CASSQPTEGNIQYF
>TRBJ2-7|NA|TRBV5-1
CASSLAQAGTGKQYF
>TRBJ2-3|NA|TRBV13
CASSLGRYTDTQYF
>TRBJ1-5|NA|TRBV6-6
CASSYGPTEKHF
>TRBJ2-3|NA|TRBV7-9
CASSSPTYRDPDTQYF
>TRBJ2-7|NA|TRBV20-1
CSAGIAGGSYEQYF
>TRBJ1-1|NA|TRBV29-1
CSVVRTVNTEAFF
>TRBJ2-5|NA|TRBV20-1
CSARVSVAMETQYF
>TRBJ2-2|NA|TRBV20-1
CSAKGQGAHGELFF
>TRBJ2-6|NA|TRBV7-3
CASSSDRGANVLTF
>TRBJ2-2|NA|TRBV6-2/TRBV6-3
CASSYLDRGGTGELFF
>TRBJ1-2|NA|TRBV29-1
CSVSEGQVYGYTF
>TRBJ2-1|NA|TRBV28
CASKNDYRLHYNEQFF
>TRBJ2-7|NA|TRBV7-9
CASSYYSGSLSEQYF
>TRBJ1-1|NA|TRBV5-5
CASSLGRGFNTEAFF
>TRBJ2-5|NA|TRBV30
CAWGLAAETQYF
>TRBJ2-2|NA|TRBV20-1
CSAPSIGTGELFF
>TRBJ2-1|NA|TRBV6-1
CASSRGQGALNEQFF
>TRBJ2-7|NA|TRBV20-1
CSARDGLAGGEQYF